This TCR beta chain came from a study of blood T cells in healthy people across ages. General study findings and limits: The recorded TCR beta diversity per million T cells decreased in a roughly linear manner with age.

This clonotype showed up just a few times. Its antigen is undetermined. For the second PCR, which ran for 7 to 11 cycles, a sample-barcoded 5' primer and a J-beta primer mix were used. All samples gave at least 2.5 million CDR3-containing paired-end reads. TCRdb itself ran the 5' RACE reads through MiXCR, one entry per CDR3 protein. The sample carries roughly 800,000 distinct CDR3 sequences, 50% to 65% recorded once. Each donor gave around 9.6 milliliters of peripheral blood. This CDR3 has 15 residues. J lost 8 bases, V lost 4 bases, and 7 bases had no gene match. The germline CDR1 and CDR2 sequences are MNHEY and SVGAGI.

This clonotype originated in a man of 80 years or more in good health. The source material was blood. The rearrangement joins TRBV6-5 to TRBJ2-1; 11 bases align to TRBD2. CDR3 region: CASSSLAGVGDEQFF. The CDR3 DNA reads TGTGCCAGCAGTTCACTAGCGGGAGTAGGCGATGAGCAGTTCTTC.